Reported below is one TCR beta chain. These data are taken from a study of T cell changes during pregnancy in multiple sclerosis. Using immunoSEQ multiplex PCR, the repertoire was profiled, and TCRdb retains in-frame clones only, with some absent. The profile covers approximately 40,000 clones, with more than 85% appearing a single time and more than 5% taken by the ten largest. The CDR3 runs to 17 residues. CDR1 is MRHNA and CDR2 is SNTAGT in the germline V gene. V trimming: 2 bases; J trimming: 4 bases; junction bases outside the gene matches: 10. The genes are TRBV6-4 and TRBJ2-3; 9 positions agree with TRBD2. This sequence originates from a female donor with multiple sclerosis, enrolled in a pregnancy study. The sequenced sample was CD8+ T cells from peripheral blood mononuclear cells, obtained in the third trimester of pregnancy. The CDR3 reads CASSDELGAGGPDTQYF. The CDR3 nucleotides are TGTGCCAGCAGTGACGAATTAGGGGCGGGAGGGCCAGATACGCAGTATTTT.